Only one count was recorded for the clone carrying this T cell receptor (beta chain). Its antigen is unknown. This record comes from a study of shared clonotypes between healthy human individuals. General study points: Rarefaction showed that sequencing of sorted subsets was incomplete (despite large depth).

Several immunoSEQ 96-well plates shared each subset's DNA, each plate a replicate. TCRdb keeps only in-frame clones here, not all; method: immunoSEQ multiplex PCR. This repertoire shows 2.3 million or so clones, 93% found once; its top ten account for about 0.41%. This sequence was found in a young man in good health. Some clones in this sample may be carry-over from other donors' samples. The sample comprised naive CD4+ T cells from PBMCs. The sample's subset: CD45RA+ positively selected.

The CDR3 DNA reads TGTGCCAGCAGCCTCTGGGCGGGGGCTGATGGCTACACCTTC. It is translated as CASSLWAGADGYTF. This sequence joins TRBV5-4 and TRBJ1-2, with D possibly TRBD1 on 6 matching bases. V was cut by 4 bases and J by 6 bases, with 16 bases left in between. The CDR3 totals 14 residues. Germline values: CDR1 SGHNT, CDR2 YYREEE (reference sequence).